Each of the 20 T cell receptor beta chains below was sequenced from the same sample in a study of CD4 T cells in relation to SARS-CoV-2 and coronaviruses. The protocol was immunoSEQ multiplex PCR, while the TCRdb copy is restricted to in-frame clones and leaves out a portion. The sample consists of under 90,000 clones, 80% to 95% of them appearing once. CD4+ T cells from unexposed donors were obtained before the COVID-19 pandemic (2011-2018). Sequenced sample: naive CD4+ T cells from PBMCs. This sample's subset: naive CD4+ T cells isolated by negative enrichment. The receptors were gathered from a human donor in good health.

V gene TRBV7-3 combines with J gene TRBJ2-7, with 7 bases matching TRBD2. CDR1 SGHTA and CDR2 FQGTGA come from the germline V gene. CDR3 length: 17 amino acids. The trim removed 1 base at V and 3 bases at J, leaving 12 bases unmatched. In DNA form, the CDR3 reads TGTGCCAGCAGCTTAAGAATCGGCGGGGGACGGGTCTACGAGCAGTACTTC. As protein: CASSLRIGGGRVYEQYF.

The chain links TRBV5-5 to TRBJ2-7; D is tentatively TRBD1 or TRBD2 (5 bases each). Trimming left V 4 bases short and J 3 bases short, with 14 bases between. CDR1 and CDR2 from the germline V gene are SGHKS and YYEKEE (reference sequence). CDR3 length equals 14 residues. Here the CDR3 reads CASSPSAGSYEQYF. The CDR3 DNA reads TGTGCCAGCAGCCCCTCGGCAGGGAGCTACGAGCAGTACTTC. The full variable domain, completed using reference TRBV5-5 and TRBJ2-7, is DAGVTQSPTHLIKTRGQQVTLRCSPISGHKSVSWYQQVLGQGPQFIFQYYEKEERGRGNFPDRFSARQFPNYSSELNVNALLLGDSALYLCASSPSAGSYEQYFGPGTRLTVT.

This clone occurred once. This chain joins TRBV7-2 and TRBJ2-3; unclear D gene. CDR1 is SGHTA and CDR2 is FQGNSA in the germline V gene. V gave up 2 bases and J gave up 3 bases, with 12 bases separating them. The CDR3 runs to 15 residues. The CDR3 DNA follows: TGTGCCAGCAGCTTACCTACTTCATTGACAGATACGCAGTATTTT. Protein: CASSLPTSLTDTQYF. Using reference TRBV7-2 and TRBJ2-3 for the parts outside the CDR3, the full variable domain is GAGVSQSPSNKVTEKGKDVELRCDPISGHTALYWYRQSLGQGLEFLIYFQGNSAPDKSGLPSDRFSAERTGGSVSTLTIQRTQQEDSAVYLCASSLPTSLTDTQYFGPGTRLTVL.

The table lists this clone with a few counts. J is TRBJ2-5 and V is TRBV7-3; TRBD1 agrees at 10 bases. V lost 4 bases, J lost 5 bases, and 1 base stayed unmatched. This CDR3 region has 13 residues. Germline loops: CDR1 SGHTA, CDR2 FQGTGA. The CDR3 bases are TGTGCCAGCAGCTGGGACAGGGGTGAGACCCAGTACTTC. Translation gives CASSWDRGETQYF.

This chain links TRBV10-1 with TRBJ2-1; perhaps TRBD2 as D (6 bases). This CDR3 is built from 14 residues. V was pared by 8 bases and J by 9 bases, with 20 bases between. CDR1 and CDR2 (germline): WNHNN, SYGVQD (reference sequence). In nucleotides, the CDR3 is TGCGCCAGCGAATGTAGGGACTGTGGCATTGAGCAGTTCTTC. Translated: CASECRDCGIEQFF.

The chain couples TRBV30 to TRBJ2-4; TRBD2 might be the D (5 bases). This CDR3 has 13 amino acids. V lost 0 bases to trimming and J lost 9 bases, with 12 bases between them. Germline CDR1 GTSNPN, CDR2 SVGIG (reference sequence). In DNA, the CDR3 is TGTGCCTGGAGTGTATCCCTAGGGAGCATTCAGTACTTC. This translates into CAWSVSLGSIQYF.

V is TRBV5-1 and J is TRBJ1-2, with D tentatively TRBD1 (6 bases). The germline CDR1 and CDR2 sequences are SGHRS and YFSETQ. Trimming stripped 5 bases from V and 2 bases from J, with 13 bases between. The length of the CDR3 is 14 residues. The CDR3 DNA reads as TGCGCCAGCAGGTCCCCGGGACAAAACTATGGCTACACCTTC. As protein: CASRSPGQNYGYTF.

The chain recombines TRBV28 with TRBJ1-2; a weak D match, TRBD1 (5 bases). Germline V gene data show CDR1 as MDHEN and CDR2 as SYDVKM. Between the trimmed V and J ends, which lost 5 bases and 4 bases, there was a span of 17 bases. The CDR3 runs to 15 residues. Written as DNA, the CDR3 is TGTGCCAGCAGTCCCCCCCCCGGGGCCCCCTATGGCTACACCTTC. Translated: CASSPPPGAPYGYTF.

The chain carries TRBV18 and TRBJ2-3; 11 bases align to TRBD2. The CDR3 consists of 17 residues. Trimming at V came to 2 bases and at J to 3 bases, leaving 7 bases not matched to a gene. Germline CDR1 reads KGHSH; CDR2 reads LQKENI. CDR3 in amino acids: CASSPLIRTSGTDTQYF. CDR3 coding DNA: TGTGCCAGCTCACCATTAATAAGGACTAGCGGGACAGATACGCAGTATTTT. Looking up the rest from reference TRBV18 and TRBJ2-3 gives the full variable domain: NAGVMQNPRHLVRRRGQEARLRCSPMKGHSHVYWYRQLPEEGLKFMVYLQKENIIDESGMPKERFSAEFPKEGPSILRIQQVVRGDSAAYFCASSPLIRTSGTDTQYFGPGTRLTVL.

The J gene is TRBJ2-3, the V gene TRBV27, with 9 bases identical to TRBD1. The germline gives CDR1 MNHEY, CDR2 SMNVEV (reference sequence). V shed 6 bases, J shed 2 bases, and the junction held 18 bases outside the gene matches. CDR3 length: 19 residues. In DNA form, the CDR3 reads TGTGCCAGCAGCTCAACCCGGGGACAGGGAGGATCTTACACAGATACGCAGTATTTT. Its protein product is CASSSTRGQGGSYTDTQYF.

This rearrangement joins TRBV14 to TRBJ2-1, with a weak D call TRBD2 (7 bases). Trimming left V 4 bases short and J 1 base short, with 17 bases between. This CDR3 has 17 residues. Per germline, CDR1 SGHDN and CDR2 FVKESK. DNA of the CDR3: TGTGCCAGCAGCCCCCTGGTGGGGAGGGGGTCCTACAATGAGCAGTTCTTC. Its protein product is CASSPLVGRGSYNEQFF.

The J gene is TRBJ1-5, the V gene TRBV5-8; 10 bases are a match to TRBD1. The V segment lost 3 bases and the J segment 6 bases; nucleotides outside the gene matches: 6. This CDR3 contains 15 residues. The V gene's germline CDR1 is SGHTS and CDR2 YDEGEE. In nucleotides, the CDR3 is TGTGCCAGCAGCTCCGGGACAGGGGAACTTCAGCCCCAGCATTTT. This codes for CASSSGTGELQPQHF.

The V gene is TRBV12-3 or TRBV12-4, the J gene TRBJ1-1; D remains unclear. This CDR3 is 12 amino acids long. V was trimmed by 2 bases and J by 5 bases, leaving 6 bases between them. The CDR3 sequence: CASSLRQTEAFF. CDR3 DNA sequence: TGTGCCAGCAGTTTACGTCAGACTGAAGCTTTCTTT.

The chain employs TRBV21-1 and TRBJ1-1; TRBD1, the table's D call, lacks a check against the DNA. TRBV21-1 is designated a pseudogene. The CDR3 covers 18 residues. The CDR3 sequence is CASSHRHLRGFRNTEAFF. In DNA, the CDR3 is TGTGCCAGCAGCCACCGCCATCTAAGGGGCTTCCGGAACACTGAAGCTTTCTTT.

The chain recombines TRBV3-1 (or the pseudogene TRBV3-2) with TRBJ1-5; D gene ambiguous. The V and J ends lost 2 bases and 1 base respectively, with 6 bases between them. This CDR3 is 14 amino acids long. Germline V gives CDR1 LGHDT, CDR2 YNNKEL (reference sequence). CDR3 in DNA: TGTGCCAGCAGCCAACGGGAGAGCAATCAGCCCCAGCATTTT. Translating gives CASSQRESNQPQHF.

Here the CDR3 DNA reads TGTGCCAGCAGCTTAGCGGTGCGACAGGGGGTTCCCATGAACACTGAAGCTTTCTTT. Translated, it gives CASSLAVRQGVPMNTEAFF. This chain links TRBV7-9 with TRBJ1-1, with 9 positions matching TRBD1. After removal of 0 bases from V and 0 bases from J, the junction contained 11 bases not matched to a gene. Germline CDR1 SEHNR, CDR2 FQNEAQ (reference sequence). This CDR3 contains 19 residues.

The gene calls are TRBV11-1 and TRBJ2-3, with TRBD1 identical over 8 bases. The CDR3 extends over 16 amino acids. V was pared by 8 bases and J by 4 bases, with 14 bases of the junction left unmatched. The germline V gene encodes CDR1 SGHAT and CDR2 FQDESV (reference sequence). The CDR3 here is CASGPTAPGQADTQYF. CDR3 DNA sequence: TGTGCCAGCGGCCCAACTGCCCCGGGACAGGCAGATACGCAGTATTTT.

V gene TRBV3-1 (or the pseudogene TRBV3-2) combines with J gene TRBJ2-6; possible D gene TRBD1, 6 bases. The germline CDR1 and CDR2 sequences are LGHDT and YNNKEL (reference sequence). The V end was cut by 0 bases, the J end by 0 bases, with 12 bases between. The CDR3 totals 18 residues. The CDR3 sequence: CASSQDYPGASGANVLTF. The CDR3, as DNA: TGTGCCAGCAGCCAAGATTACCCAGGGGCCTCTGGGGCCAACGTCCTGACTTTC.

V usage is TRBV19 and J usage is TRBJ1-4; no reliable D call. This CDR3 comprises 12 residues. Germline assignment: CDR1 LNHDA and CDR2 SQIVND (reference sequence). V dropped 6 bases and J dropped 3 bases, with 5 bases sitting between them. The CDR3: CASSQPNEKLFF. The CDR3 coding sequence is TGTGCCAGTAGCCAGCCTAATGAAAAACTGTTTTTT.

The rearrangement uses TRBV7-9 and TRBJ2-3; the D gene is possibly TRBD2 (6 bases). Trimming cost V 2 bases and J 0 bases, with 9 bases left between them. The V gene's germline CDR1 is SEHNR and CDR2 FQNEAQ (reference sequence). The CDR3 contains 15 residues. CDR3: CASSLSGESTDTQYF. The CDR3 region has the DNA TGTGCCAGCAGCTTATCGGGAGAAAGCACAGATACGCAGTATTTT.